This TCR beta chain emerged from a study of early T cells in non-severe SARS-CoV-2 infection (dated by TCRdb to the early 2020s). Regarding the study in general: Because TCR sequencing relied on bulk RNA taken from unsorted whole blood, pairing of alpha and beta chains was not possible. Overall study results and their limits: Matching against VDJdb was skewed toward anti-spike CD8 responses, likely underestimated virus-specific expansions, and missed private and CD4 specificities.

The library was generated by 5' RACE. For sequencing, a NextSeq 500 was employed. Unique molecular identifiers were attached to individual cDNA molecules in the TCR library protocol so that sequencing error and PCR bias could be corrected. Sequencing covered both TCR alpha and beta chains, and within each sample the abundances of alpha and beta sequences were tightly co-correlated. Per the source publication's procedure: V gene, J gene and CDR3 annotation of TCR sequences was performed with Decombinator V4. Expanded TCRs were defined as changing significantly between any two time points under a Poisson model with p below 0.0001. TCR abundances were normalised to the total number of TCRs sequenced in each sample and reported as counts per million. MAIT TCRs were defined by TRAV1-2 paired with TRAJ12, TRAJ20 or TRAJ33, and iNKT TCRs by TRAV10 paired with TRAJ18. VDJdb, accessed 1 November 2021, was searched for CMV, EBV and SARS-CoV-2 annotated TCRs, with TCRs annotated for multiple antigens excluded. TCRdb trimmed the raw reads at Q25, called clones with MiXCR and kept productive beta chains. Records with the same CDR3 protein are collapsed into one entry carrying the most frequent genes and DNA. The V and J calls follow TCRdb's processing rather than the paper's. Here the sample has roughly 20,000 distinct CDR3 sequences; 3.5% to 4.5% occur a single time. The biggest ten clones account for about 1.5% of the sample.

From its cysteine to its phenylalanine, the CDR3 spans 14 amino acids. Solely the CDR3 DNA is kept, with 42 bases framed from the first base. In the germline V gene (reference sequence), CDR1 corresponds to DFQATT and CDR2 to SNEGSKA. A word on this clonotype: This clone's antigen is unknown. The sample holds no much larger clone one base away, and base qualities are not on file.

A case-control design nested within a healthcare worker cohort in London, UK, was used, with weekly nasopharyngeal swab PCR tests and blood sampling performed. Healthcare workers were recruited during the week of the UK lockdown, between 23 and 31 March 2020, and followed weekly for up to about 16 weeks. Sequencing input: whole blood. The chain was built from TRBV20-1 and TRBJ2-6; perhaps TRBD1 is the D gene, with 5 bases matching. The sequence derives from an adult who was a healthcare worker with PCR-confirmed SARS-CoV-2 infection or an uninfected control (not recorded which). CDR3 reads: CSAQGLAGANVLTF. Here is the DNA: TGCAGCGCCCAGGGTTTGGCTGGGGCCAACGTCCTGACTTTC.